This TCR beta chain was found in a study of shared clonotypes between healthy human individuals. Study results and caveats: Estimated richness was generally greater in naive than memory subsets.

Measured with immunoSEQ multiplex PCR; TCRdb has only the in-frame clones, and not every one. This table has about 2 million clones, 85% to 95% appearing once. On this clone itself: Its antigen is not known.

A split of CD4+ cells into CD45RA+ naive and CD45RA-negative memory subsets was performed. Trimming cost V 6 bases and J 4 bases, with 17 bases left between them. CDR1 and CDR2 from the germline V gene are GTSNPN and SVGIG (reference sequence). This CDR3 spans 14 amino acids. Sequencing used naive CD4+ T cells sorted from blood. Regarding subset: CD45RA+ positively selected. The TCR originated in a man between 18 and 29 years old in good health. V usage is TRBV30 and J usage is TRBJ2-3, with D possibly being TRBD1 (6 bases). The CDR3 reads CACTTGLLADTQYF. The CDR3 bases are TGTGCCTGTACAACAGGGTTGTTAGCAGATACGCAGTATTTT.